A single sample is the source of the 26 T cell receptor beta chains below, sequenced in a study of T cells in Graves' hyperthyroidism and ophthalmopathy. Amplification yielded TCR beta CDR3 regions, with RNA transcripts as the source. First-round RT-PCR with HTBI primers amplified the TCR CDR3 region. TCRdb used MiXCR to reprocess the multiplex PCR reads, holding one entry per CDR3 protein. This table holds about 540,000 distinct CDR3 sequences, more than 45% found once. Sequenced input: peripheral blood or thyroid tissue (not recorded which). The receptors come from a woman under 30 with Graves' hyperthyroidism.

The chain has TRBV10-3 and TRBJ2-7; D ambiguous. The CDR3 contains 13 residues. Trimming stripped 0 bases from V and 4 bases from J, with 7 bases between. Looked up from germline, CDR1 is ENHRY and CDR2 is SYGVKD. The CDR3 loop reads CAISESSPYEQYF. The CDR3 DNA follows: TGTGCCATCAGTGAGTCCTCCCCTTACGAGCAGTACTTC.

Here the CDR3 DNA reads TGCAGCGTTGGTAACACAACTAATGAAGCTTTCTTT. This translates into CSVGNTTNEAFF. V is TRBV29-1 and J is TRBJ1-1, with D unresolved. V was clipped by 4 bases and J by 7 bases, with 13 bases between them. The CDR3 extends over 12 amino acids. CDR1 and CDR2 from the germline V gene are SQVTM and ANQGSEA.

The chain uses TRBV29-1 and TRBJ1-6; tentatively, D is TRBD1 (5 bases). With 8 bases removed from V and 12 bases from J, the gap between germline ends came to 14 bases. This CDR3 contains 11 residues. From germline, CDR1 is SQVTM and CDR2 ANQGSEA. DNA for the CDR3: TGCAGCTCCCCGACAGTTCTACCCCTCCACTTT. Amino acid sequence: CSSPTVLPLHF.

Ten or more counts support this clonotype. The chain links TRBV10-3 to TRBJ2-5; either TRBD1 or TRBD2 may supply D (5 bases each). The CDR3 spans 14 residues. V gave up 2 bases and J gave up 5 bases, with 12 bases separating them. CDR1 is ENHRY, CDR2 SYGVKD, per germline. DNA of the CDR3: TGTGCCATCAGTGAGGTGGGGGTCGCGGAGACCCAGTACTTC. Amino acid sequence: CAISEVGVAETQYF.

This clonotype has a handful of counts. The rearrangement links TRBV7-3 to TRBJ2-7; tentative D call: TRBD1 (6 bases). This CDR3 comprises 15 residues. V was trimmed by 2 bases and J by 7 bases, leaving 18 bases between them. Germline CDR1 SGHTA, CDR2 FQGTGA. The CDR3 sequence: CASSLVGGRDNEQYF. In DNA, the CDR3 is TGTGCCAGCAGCTTAGTAGGGGGACGGGACAATGAGCAGTACTTC.

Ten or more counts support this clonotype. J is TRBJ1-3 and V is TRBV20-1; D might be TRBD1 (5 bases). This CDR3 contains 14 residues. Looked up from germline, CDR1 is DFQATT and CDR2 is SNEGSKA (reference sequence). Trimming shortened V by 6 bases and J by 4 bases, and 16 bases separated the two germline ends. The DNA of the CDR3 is TGCAGTGCCCTCGTCCAGGGAGCGGGAAACACCATATATTTT. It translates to CSALVQGAGNTIYF.

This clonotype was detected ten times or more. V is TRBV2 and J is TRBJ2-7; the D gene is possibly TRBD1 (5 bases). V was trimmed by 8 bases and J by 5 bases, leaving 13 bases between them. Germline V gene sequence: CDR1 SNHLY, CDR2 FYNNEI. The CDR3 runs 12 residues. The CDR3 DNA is TGTGCCAGCGGGGCAGGGTCCCACGAGCAGTACTTC. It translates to CASGAGSHEQYF.

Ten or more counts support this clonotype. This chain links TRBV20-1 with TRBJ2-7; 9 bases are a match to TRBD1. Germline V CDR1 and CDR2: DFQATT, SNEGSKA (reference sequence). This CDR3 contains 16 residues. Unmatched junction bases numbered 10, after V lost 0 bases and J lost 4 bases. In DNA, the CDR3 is TGCAGTGCTAGAGATAGGAGGACAGGGGTTCCGTACGAGCAGTACTTC. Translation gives CSARDRRTGVPYEQYF.

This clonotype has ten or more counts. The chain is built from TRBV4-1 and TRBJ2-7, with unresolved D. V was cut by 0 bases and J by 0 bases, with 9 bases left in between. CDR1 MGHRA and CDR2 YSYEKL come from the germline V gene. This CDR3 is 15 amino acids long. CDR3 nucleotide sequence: TGCGCCAGCAGCCAAGATGATACGGCCTCCTACGAGCAGTACTTC. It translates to CASSQDDTASYEQYF.

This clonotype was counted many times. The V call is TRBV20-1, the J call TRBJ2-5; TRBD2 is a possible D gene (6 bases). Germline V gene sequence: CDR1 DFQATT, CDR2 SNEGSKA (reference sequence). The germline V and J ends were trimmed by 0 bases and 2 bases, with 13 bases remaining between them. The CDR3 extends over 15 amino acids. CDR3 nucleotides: TGCAGTGCTAGAGACGGACTACGTGAACAAGAGACCCAGTACTTC. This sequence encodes CSARDGLREQETQYF.

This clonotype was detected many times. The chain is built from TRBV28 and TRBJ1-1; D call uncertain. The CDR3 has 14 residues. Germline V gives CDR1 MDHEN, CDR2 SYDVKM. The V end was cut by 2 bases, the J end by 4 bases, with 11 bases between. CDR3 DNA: TGTGCCAGCAGTTTAATGTCTTGGGGCACTGAAGCTTTCTTT. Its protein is CASSLMSWGTEAFF.

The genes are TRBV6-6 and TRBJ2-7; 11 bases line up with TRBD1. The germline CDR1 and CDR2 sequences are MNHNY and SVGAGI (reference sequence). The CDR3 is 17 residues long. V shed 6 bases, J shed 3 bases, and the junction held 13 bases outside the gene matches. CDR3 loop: CASRKGGSGTGGYEQYF. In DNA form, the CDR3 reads TGTGCCAGCAGAAAGGGGGGATCCGGGACAGGGGGCTACGAGCAGTACTTC.

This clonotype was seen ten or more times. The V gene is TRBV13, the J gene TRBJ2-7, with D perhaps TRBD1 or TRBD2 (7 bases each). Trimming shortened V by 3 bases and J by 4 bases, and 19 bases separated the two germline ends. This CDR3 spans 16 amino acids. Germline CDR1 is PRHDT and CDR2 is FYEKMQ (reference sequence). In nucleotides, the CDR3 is TGTGCCAGCAGCTTCCGGGGAGGGGGCCAGCGATACGAGCAGTACTTC. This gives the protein CASSFRGGGQRYEQYF.

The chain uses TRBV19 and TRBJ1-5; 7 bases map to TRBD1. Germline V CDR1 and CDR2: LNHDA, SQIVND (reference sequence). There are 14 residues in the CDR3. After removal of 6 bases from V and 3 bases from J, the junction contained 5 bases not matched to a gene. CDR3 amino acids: CASSSRGDNQPQHF. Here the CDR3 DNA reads TGTGCCAGTAGCTCCAGGGGGGACAATCAGCCCCAGCATTTT.

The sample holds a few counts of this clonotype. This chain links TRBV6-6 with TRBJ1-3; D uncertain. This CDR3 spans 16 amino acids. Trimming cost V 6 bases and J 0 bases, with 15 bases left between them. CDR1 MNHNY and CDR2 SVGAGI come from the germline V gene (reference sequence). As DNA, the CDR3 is TGTGCCAGCAGGAGAAAGGCAGCGTACTCTGGAAACACCATATATTTT. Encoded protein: CASRRKAAYSGNTIYF.

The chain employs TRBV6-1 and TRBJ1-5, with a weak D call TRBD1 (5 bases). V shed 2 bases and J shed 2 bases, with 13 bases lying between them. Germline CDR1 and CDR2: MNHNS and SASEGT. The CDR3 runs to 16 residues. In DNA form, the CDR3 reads TGTGCCAGCAGTGAAAATTGGTGGGGGGGCAATCAGCCCCAGCATTTT. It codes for CASSENWWGGNQPQHF.

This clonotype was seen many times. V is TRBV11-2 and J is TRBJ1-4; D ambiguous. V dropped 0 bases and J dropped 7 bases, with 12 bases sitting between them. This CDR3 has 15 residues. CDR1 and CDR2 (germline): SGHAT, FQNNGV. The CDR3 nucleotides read TGTGCCAGCAGCTTAGACGACGGCCTGGCTGAAAAACTGTTTTTT. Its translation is CASSLDDGLAEKLFF.

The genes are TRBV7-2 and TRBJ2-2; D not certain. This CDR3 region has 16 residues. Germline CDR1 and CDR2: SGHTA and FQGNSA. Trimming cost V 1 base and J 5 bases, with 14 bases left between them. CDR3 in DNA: TGTGCCAGCAGCTTAGAGCCACCTGTCGGGACCGGGGAGCTGTTTTTT. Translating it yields CASSLEPPVGTGELFF.

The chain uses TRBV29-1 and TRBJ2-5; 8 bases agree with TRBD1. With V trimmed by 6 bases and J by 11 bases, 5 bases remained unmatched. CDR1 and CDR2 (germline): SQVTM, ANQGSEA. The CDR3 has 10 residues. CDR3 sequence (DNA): TGCAGCGTCGACAGGGGAACGCAGTACTTC. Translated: CSVDRGTQYF.

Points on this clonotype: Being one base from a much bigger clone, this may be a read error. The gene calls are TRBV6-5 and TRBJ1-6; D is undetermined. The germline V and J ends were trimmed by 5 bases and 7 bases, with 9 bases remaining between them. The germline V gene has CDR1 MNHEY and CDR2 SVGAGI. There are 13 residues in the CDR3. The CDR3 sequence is CASSAPGNSPLHF. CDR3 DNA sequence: TGTGCCAGCAGTGCCCCGGGGAATTCACCCCTCCACTTT.

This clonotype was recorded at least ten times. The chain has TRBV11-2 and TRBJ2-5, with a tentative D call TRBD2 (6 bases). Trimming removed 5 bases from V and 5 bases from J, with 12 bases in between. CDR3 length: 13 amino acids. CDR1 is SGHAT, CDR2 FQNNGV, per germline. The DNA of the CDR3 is TGTGCCAGCAGCCCGACTAGTCGCGAGACCCAGTACTTC. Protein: CASSPTSRETQYF.

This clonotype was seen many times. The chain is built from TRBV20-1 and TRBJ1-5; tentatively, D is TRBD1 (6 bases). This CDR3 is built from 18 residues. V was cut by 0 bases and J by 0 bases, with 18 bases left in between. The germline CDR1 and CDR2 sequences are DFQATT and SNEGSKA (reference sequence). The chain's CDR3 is CSAREDSHGLYSNQPQHF. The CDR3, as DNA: TGCAGTGCTAGAGAGGACAGCCATGGACTTTATAGCAATCAGCCCCAGCATTTT.

The CDR3 DNA is TGTGCCAGCAGCTTAACCTTGGGTCAGCCCCAGTACTTC. Translated: CASSLTLGQPQYF. The gene calls are TRBV7-8 and TRBJ2-5; D gene unclear. With 2 bases removed from V and 9 bases from J, the gap between germline ends came to 13 bases. Germline CDR1 and CDR2: SGHVS and FQNEAQ. The CDR3 has 13 residues.

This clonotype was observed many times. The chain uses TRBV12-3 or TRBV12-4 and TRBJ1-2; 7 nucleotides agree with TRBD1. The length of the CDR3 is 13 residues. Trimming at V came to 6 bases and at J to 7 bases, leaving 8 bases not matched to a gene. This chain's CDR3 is CASSTGTEPGYTF. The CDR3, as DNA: TGTGCCAGCAGCACCGGGACAGAACCTGGCTACACCTTC.

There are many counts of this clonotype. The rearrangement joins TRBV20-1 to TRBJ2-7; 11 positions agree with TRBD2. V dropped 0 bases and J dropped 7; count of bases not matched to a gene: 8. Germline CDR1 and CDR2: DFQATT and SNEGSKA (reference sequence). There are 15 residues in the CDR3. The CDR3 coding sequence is TGCAGTGCTAGAGATGGTAGGGTAGCGGGAGGGGAGCAGTACTTC. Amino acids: CSARDGRVAGGEQYF.

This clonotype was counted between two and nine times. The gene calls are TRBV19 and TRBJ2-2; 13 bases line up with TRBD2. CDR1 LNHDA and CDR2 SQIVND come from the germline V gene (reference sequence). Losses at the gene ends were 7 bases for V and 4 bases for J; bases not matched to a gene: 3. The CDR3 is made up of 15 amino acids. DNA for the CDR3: TGTGCCAGTACCGGACTAGCGGGGGTCACCGGGGAGCTGTTTTTT. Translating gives CASTGLAGVTGELFF.